One TCR beta chain is described in this entry. The antigen remains undetermined. Following autologous stem cell transplantation, relapse occurred in every patient, and exposure to brentuximab vedotin varied. Generated by immunoSEQ multiplex PCR, the TCRdb table keeps only in-frame clones and is missing some. In the table there are 35,000 to 40,000 clones, about 86% of which are singletons. This record comes from a study of PD-1 blockade in classical Hodgkin lymphoma. Unmatched junction bases numbered 3, after V lost 9 bases and J lost 0 bases. The CDR3 is 13 amino acids. Germline CDR1 MDHEN, CDR2 SYDVKM. General observations from the study: Whoever responded completely had baseline diversity much like that seen in newly diagnosed patients.

The source was peripheral blood mononuclear cells (PBMCs), collected before the second cycle of nivolumab. The chain carries TRBV28 and TRBJ2-7, with 9 bases lining up with TRBD2. The clonotype originates from a human donor with classical Hodgkin lymphoma. CDR3 DNA: TGTGCCAGTAGGACTAGCGCCTCCTACGAGCAGTACTTC. It encodes CASRTSASYEQYF. The entire variable domain, with the rest obtained from reference TRBV28 and TRBJ2-7, is as follows: DVKVTQSSRYLVKRTGEKVFLECVQDMDHENMFWYRQDPGLGLRLIYFSYDVKMKEKGDIPEGYSVSREKKERFSLILESASTNQTSMYLCASRTSASYEQYFGPGTRLTVT.